This TCR beta chain was found in a study of blood T cell repertoires in COVID-19. For the study at large: From the United States, Italy and Spain came samples of acute and convalescent COVID-19. The cDNA or gDNA used as material had been derived from T cells, B-cell-depleted T cells, or PBMCs.

The length of the CDR3 is 18 residues. Per germline, CDR1 LGHDT and CDR2 YNNKEL (reference sequence). V lost 0 bases to trimming and J lost 6 bases; unmatched junction nucleotides: 13. Authors' analysis steps: Reference gene primer amplification gave estimated nucleated cell counts. The method was immunoSEQ multiplex PCR; TCRdb's version includes in-frame clones alone and lacks a portion of them. V and J calls and clone size are copied from that table; D and trimming were computed from the DNA. The sample holds some 62,000 clones, roughly 80% seen once. Participant-given clinical history determined each cohort assignment.

The rearrangement joins TRBV3-1 (or the pseudogene TRBV3-2) to TRBJ2-1; TRBD2 matches at 8 bases. The clonotype was recovered from a woman aged 40 to 50 with acute COVID-19. Material for sequencing was PBMCs or T cells enriched from blood (not recorded which). CDR3 in DNA: TGTGCCAGCAGCCAAGATGGTAGCGGGATTTGGTTACGCAATGAGCAGTTCTTC. Its protein product is CASSQDGSGIWLRNEQFF.